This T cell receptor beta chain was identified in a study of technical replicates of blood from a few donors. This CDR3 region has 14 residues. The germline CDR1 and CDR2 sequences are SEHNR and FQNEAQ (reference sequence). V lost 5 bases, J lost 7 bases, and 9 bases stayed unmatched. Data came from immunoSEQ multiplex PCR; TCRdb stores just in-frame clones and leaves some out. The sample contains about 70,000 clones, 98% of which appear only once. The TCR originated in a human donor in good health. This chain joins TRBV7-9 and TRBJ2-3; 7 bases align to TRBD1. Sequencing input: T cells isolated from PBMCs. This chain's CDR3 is CASSPGTVTYTQYF. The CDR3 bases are TGTGCCAGCAGCCCCGGGACAGTAACGTATACGCAGTATTTT. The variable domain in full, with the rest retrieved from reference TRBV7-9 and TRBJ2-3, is DTGVSQNPRHKITKRGQNVTFRCDPISEHNRLYWYRQTLGQGPEFLTYFQNEAQLEKSRLLSDRFSAERPKGSFSTLEIQRTEQGDSAMYLCASSPGTVTYTQYFGPGTRLTVL.